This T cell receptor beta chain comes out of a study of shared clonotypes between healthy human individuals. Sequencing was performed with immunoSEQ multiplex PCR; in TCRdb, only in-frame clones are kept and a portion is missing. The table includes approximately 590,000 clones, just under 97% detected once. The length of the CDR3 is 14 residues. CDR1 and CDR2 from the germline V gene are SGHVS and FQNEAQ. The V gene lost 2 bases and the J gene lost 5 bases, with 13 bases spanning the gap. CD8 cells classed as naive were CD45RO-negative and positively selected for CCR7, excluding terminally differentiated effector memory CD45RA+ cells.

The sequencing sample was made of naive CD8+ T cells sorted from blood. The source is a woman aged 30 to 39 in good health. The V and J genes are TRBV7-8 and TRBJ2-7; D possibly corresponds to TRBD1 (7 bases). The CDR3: CASSLSQGGHEQYF. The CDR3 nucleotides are TGTGCCAGCAGCTTATCTCAGGGGGGACACGAGCAGTACTTC. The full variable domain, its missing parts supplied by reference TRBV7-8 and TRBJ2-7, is GAGVSQSPRYKVAKRGQDVALRCDPISGHVSLFWYQQALGQGPEFLTYFQNEAQLDKSGLPSDRFFAERPEGSVSTLKIQRTQQEDSAVYLCASSLSQGGHEQYFGPGTRLTVT.